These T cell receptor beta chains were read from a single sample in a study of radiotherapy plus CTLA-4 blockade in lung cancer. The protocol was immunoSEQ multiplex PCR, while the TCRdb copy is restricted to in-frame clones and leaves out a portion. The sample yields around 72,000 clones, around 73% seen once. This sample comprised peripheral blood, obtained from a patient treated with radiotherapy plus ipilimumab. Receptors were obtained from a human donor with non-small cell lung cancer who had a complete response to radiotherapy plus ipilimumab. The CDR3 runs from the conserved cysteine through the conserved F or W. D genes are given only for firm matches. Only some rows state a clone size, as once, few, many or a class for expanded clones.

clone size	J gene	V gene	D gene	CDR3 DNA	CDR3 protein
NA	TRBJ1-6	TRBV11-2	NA	TGTGCCAGCAGCTCTTTTAGGGAGGCCTATAATTCACCCCTCCACTTT	CASSSFREAYNSPLHF
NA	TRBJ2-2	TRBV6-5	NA	TGTGCCAGCAGTTATGGGGCGGGGAGCACCGGGGAGCTGTTTTTT	CASSYGAGSTGELFF
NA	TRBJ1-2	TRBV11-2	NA	TGTGCCAGCAGCCTAGAGTTGGCTAACTATGGCTACACCTTC	CASSLELANYGYTF
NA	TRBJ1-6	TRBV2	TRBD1	TGTGCCAGCAGCCACGCCCGAGACAGGGTCGAAAGCTCCTATAATTCACCCCTCCACTTT	CASSHARDRVESSYNSPLHF
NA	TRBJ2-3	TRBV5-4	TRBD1	TGTGCCAGCAGCTCACAGGGGATGGATACGCAGTATTTT	CASSSQGMDTQYF
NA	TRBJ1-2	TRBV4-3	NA	TGCGCCAGCAGCCAAGATACCAACCTTAACTATGGCTACACCTTC	CASSQDTNLNYGYTF
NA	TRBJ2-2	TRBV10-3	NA	TGTGCCATCAGTGGAGGAGGGGGGCCGAACACCGGGGAGCTGTTTTTT	CAISGGGGPNTGELFF
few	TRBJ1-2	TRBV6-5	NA	TGTGCCAGCAGGGAATTGACTGGATATGGCTACACCTTC	CASRELTGYGYTF
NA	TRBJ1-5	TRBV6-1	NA	TGTGCCAGCATGGGGGCCTTAGGTGGTCAGCCCCAGCATTTT	CASMGALGGQPQHF
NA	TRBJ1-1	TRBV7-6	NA	TGTGCCAGCAGCTTAGCGCTAATGGGGGTGGGTGAAGCTTTCTTT	CASSLALMGVGEAFF
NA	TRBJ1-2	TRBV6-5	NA	TGTGCCAGCACAGGGGCACGATATGGCTACACCTTC	CASTGARYGYTF
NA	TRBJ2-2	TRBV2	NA	TGTGCCAGCAGTGAATCTACGAGTGTCGGGGAGCTGTTTTTT	CASSESTSVGELFF
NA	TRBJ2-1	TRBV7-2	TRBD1	TGTGCCAGCAGCTTTAGGGGGCCGGGACAGCCCTACAATGAGCAGTTCTTC	CASSFRGPGQPYNEQFF
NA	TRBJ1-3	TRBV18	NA	TGTGCCAGCTCAGGGGCATCAGGCTCTGGAAACACCATATATTTT	CASSGASGSGNTIYF
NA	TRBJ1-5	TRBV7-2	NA	TGTGCCAGCAGCTTAGAAAGCAGCAGCAATCAGCCCCAGCATTTT	CASSLESSSNQPQHF
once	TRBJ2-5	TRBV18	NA	TGTGCCAGCTCACCACTCTTACAAGAGACCCAGTACTTC	CASSPLLQETQYF
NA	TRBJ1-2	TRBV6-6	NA	TGTGCCAGCAGTTACTCCCGGACGGAAAGTAACTATGGCTACACCTTC	CASSYSRTESNYGYTF
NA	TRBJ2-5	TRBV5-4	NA	TGTGCCAGCAGCCCGCGACCTAGCCCCCAAGAGACCCAGTACTTC	CASSPRPSPQETQYF
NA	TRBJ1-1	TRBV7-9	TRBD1	TGTGCCAGCAGCTTCCCCTACCTCGGACAGGGGGGAACTGAAGCTTTCTTT	CASSFPYLGQGGTEAFF
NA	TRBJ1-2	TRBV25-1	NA	TGTGCCAGCAGTGGTGAGAGTGCTTATGGCTACACCTTC	CASSGESAYGYTF
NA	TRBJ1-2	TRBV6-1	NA	TGTGCCAGCAGCCAACAGGGAGTGGGCTACACCTTC	CASSQQGVGYTF
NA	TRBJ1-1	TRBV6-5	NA	TGTGCCAGCAGTCAAGGACAGCTAGAAAAACTTTTT	CASSQGQLEKLF
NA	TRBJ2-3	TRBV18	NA	TGTGCCAGCTCACCAAGAGAAACAGATACGCAGTATTTT	CASSPRETDTQYF
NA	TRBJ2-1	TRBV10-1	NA	TGCGCCAGCAGTGAGAATTGGGGGGATGAGCAGTTCTTC	CASSENWGDEQFF
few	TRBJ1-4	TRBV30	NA	TGTGCCTGGAGTGCGACCTCCGGAAAACTGTTTTTT	CAWSATSGKLFF
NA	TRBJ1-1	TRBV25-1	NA	TGTGCCAGCAGAAACTCACAGGGCGGGACTGAAGCTTTCTTT	CASRNSQGGTEAFF
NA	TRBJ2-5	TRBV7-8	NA	TGTGCCAGCAGCTTAGCCGGGACGAGTATACAAGAGACCCAGTACTTC	CASSLAGTSIQETQYF
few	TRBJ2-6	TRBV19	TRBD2	TGTGCCAGTAGCCCAGAGCGGGAATCTGGGGCCAACGTCCTGACTTTC	CASSPERESGANVLTF
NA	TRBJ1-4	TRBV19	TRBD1	TGTGCCAGTAGTAGACAGGGGCAAAATGAAAAACTGTTTTTT	CASSRQGQNEKLFF
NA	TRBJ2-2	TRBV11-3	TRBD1	TGTGCCAGCAGCAACCCGGGACAGGTCGACACCGGGGAGCTGTTTTTT	CASSNPGQVDTGELFF
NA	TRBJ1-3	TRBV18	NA	TGTGCCAGCTCACCACCGCCCGACAGAGGAAACACCATATATTTT	CASSPPPDRGNTIYF
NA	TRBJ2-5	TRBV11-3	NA	TGTGCCAGCAGCTTATTACAGCAAGAGACCCAGTACTTC	CASSLLQQETQYF
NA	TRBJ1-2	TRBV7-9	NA	TGTGCCAGCAGCTTAGGAGACAGCCTTAACTATGGCTACACCTTC	CASSLGDSLNYGYTF
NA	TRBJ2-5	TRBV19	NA	TGTGCCAGTAGTAATCCGGGACGCACCAAAGAGACCCAGTACTTC	CASSNPGRTKETQYF
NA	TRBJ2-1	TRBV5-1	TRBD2	TGCGCCAGCAGCTTGCTAGCGGGAGGCGAGGGGTACAATGAGCAGTTCTTC	CASSLLAGGEGYNEQFF
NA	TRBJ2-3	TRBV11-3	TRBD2	TGTGCCAGCAGCTTAGGAGCGGGAGGCCGCGATACGCAGTATTTT	CASSLGAGGRDTQYF
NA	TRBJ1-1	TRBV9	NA	TGTGCCAGCAGTGATTCGAACACTGAAGCTTTCTTT	CASSDSNTEAFF
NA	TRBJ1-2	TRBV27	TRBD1	TGTGCCAGCAGTCCCCGGACAGGGGATAGTGACTACACCTTC	CASSPRTGDSDYTF
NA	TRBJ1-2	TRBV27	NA	TGTGCCAGCAGTTTAGCCCAGGGTACCTATGGCTACACCTTC	CASSLAQGTYGYTF
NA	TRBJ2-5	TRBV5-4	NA	TGTGCCAGCAGCTTGACAGGTGGTTATGAGACCCAGTACTTC	CASSLTGGYETQYF
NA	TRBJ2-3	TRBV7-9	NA	TGTGCCGGGGGGACGCTACTCACAGATACGCAGTATTTT	CAGGTLLTDTQYF
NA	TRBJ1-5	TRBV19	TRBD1	TGTGCCAGTAATGTTCAGGGGGGCGCCGTCGGGGGGCCCCAGCATTTT	CASNVQGGAVGGPQHF
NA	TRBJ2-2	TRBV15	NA	TGTGCCACCAGCAGAGTTGGGGTTAACACCGGGGAGCTGTTTTTT	CATSRVGVNTGELFF
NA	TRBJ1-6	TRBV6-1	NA	TGTGCCAGCACTGACCGGGGTAATTCACCCCTCCACTTT	CASTDRGNSPLHF
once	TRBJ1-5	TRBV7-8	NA	TGTGCCAGCAGCTTACCCATAGGGGGTGGCAATCAGCCCCAGCATTTT	CASSLPIGGGNQPQHF
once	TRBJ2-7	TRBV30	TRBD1	TGTGCCTGGAGTCTTCATTCCCGACAGGGTGGGCAGTACTTC	CAWSLHSRQGGQYF
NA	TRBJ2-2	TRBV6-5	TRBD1	TGTGCCAGCAGTACGCGGACAGGCTCTCCCGGGGAGCTGTTTTTT	CASSTRTGSPGELFF
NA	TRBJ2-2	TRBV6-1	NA	TGTGCCAGCAGTGAAAGGAGGGGGGCCGACACCGGGGAGCTGTTTTTT	CASSERRGADTGELFF
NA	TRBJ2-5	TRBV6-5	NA	TGTGCCAGCAGTTACTCTTTCAAAGAGACCCAGTACTTC	CASSYSFKETQYF
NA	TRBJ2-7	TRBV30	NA	TGTGCCTGGAGTGTAGGTGGGGTCCACGAGCAGTACTTC	CAWSVGGVHEQYF
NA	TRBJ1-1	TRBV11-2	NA	TGTGCCAGCAGCTTCGTTCAGAACACTGAAGCTTTCTTT	CASSFVQNTEAFF
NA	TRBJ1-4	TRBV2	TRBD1	TGTGCCAGCAGTCAGACAGGGGGAGGAGAAAAACTGTTTTTT	CASSQTGGGEKLFF
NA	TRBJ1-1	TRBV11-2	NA	TGTGCCAGCAGCTCTACCGGCTACAGGGACACTGAAGCTTTCTTT	CASSSTGYRDTEAFF
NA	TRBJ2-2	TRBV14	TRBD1	TGTGCCAGCAGGGGGACAGGGGAGTACACCGGGGAGCTGTTTTTT	CASRGTGEYTGELFF
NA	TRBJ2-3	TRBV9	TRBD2	TGTGCCAGCAGCAGCGGGGGCCCGAGCACAGATACGCAGTATTTT	CASSSGGPSTDTQYF
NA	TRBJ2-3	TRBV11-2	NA	TGTGCCAGCGGGCAAGCATACGATACGCAGTATTTT	CASGQAYDTQYF
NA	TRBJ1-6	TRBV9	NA	TGTGCCAGCAGCCCGAGGGGTCCTAGCGGGTCCCCCCTCCACTTT	CASSPRGPSGSPLHF
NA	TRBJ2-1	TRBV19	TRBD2	TGTGCCAGTAGACTAGCGGGGAAGCAGTTCTTC	CASRLAGKQFF
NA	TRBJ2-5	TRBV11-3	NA	TGTGCCAGCAGCTTAGTCTTGGGGACCCAGTACTTC	CASSLVLGTQYF
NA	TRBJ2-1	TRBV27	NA	TGTGCCAGCAGTCCCGGGACTCCTTACAATGAGCAGTTCTTC	CASSPGTPYNEQFF